This entry lists 17 T cell receptor beta chains sequenced from one sample in a study of control samples from healthy donors and cancer patients. Clones were sequenced by immunoSEQ multiplex PCR, and TCRdb holds only the in-frame ones, with some missing. The data contain 20,000 to 30,000 clones, around 90% of them singletons. Source material: PBMCs. Receptors originate from a man between 50 and 59 years old with lung cancer.

The chain combines TRBV4-3 with TRBJ2-7; no clear D. The CDR3 runs to 13 residues. V lost 5 bases to trimming and J lost 3 bases, with 11 bases between them. CDR1 and CDR2 from the germline V gene are LGHNA and YSLEER. The CDR3: CASSTRTGYEQYF. CDR3 sequence (DNA): TGCGCCAGCAGCACCCGGACGGGCTACGAGCAGTACTTC.

The CDR3 loop reads CASSVGLLKTATNEKLFF. DNA for the CDR3: TGTGCCAGCAGCGTAGGTCTTCTTAAAACGGCAACTAATGAAAAACTGTTTTTT. The rearrangement uses TRBV9 and TRBJ1-4; D gene ambiguous. Trimming stripped 0 bases from V and 0 bases from J, with 15 bases between. The CDR3 consists of 18 residues. Germline V gene sequence: CDR1 SGDLS, CDR2 YYNGEE. Full variable domain (missing parts from reference TRBV9 and TRBJ1-4): DSGVTQTPKHLITATGQRVTLRCSPRSGDLSVYWYQQSLDQGLQFLIQYYNGEERAKGNILERFSAQQFPDLHSELNLSSLELGDSALYFCASSVGLLKTATNEKLFFGSGTQLSVL.

V is TRBV4-1 and J is TRBJ2-7, with D maybe TRBD2 (6 bases). Trimming removed 4 bases at V and 3 bases at J, with 16 bases between. Germline CDR1 MGHRA, CDR2 YSYEKL. The CDR3 runs 15 residues. The DNA of the CDR3 is TGCGCCAGCAGCCCCGAGGAGGGACTGCGCTACGAGCAGTACTTC. Amino acids: CASSPEEGLRYEQYF.

This clone has only one observation. This rearrangement joins TRBV9 to TRBJ1-2; tentative D call: TRBD1 (5 bases). With 4 bases removed from V and 4 bases from J, the gap between germline ends came to 29 bases. The CDR3 loop spans 19 amino acids. The germline V gene encodes CDR1 SGDLS and CDR2 YYNGEE. In DNA, the CDR3 is TGTGCCAGCAGCCCCCGTAGGGGTAGGGTGGAGTGTAGAGGCTATGGCTACACCTTC. Amino acids: CASSPRRGRVECRGYGYTF. The whole variable domain, filled in from reference TRBV9 and TRBJ1-2, reads DSGVTQTPKHLITATGQRVTLRCSPRSGDLSVYWYQQSLDQGLQFLIQYYNGEERAKGNILERFSAQQFPDLHSELNLSSLELGDSALYFCASSPRRGRVECRGYGYTFGSGTRLTVV.

V and J are TRBV12-5 and TRBJ2-2, with 11 positions matching TRBD2. This CDR3 is 16 amino acids long. CDR1 and CDR2 (germline): LGHNT, FRNRAP. After removal of 4 bases from V and 3 bases from J, the junction contained 4 bases not matched to a gene. The CDR3 coding sequence is TGTGCTAGTGGTTGGGGACTAGCGGTGTACACCGGGGAGCTGTTTTTT. Its protein product is CASGWGLAVYTGELFF. The full variable domain, with the rest looked up from reference TRBV12-5 and TRBJ2-2, is DARVTQTPRHKVTEMGQEVTMRCQPILGHNTVFWYRQTMMQGLELLAYFRNRAPLDDSGMPKDRFSAEMPDATLATLKIQPSEPRDSAVYFCASGWGLAVYTGELFFGEGSRLTVL.

This chain links TRBV6-5 with TRBJ1-6; no reliable D call. Trimming stripped 0 bases from V and 5 bases from J, with 11 bases between. Per germline, CDR1 MNHEY and CDR2 SVGAGI. The CDR3 is made up of 16 amino acids. This CDR3 reads CASSYSGASNNSPLHF. The CDR3 DNA is TGTGCCAGCAGTTACTCCGGAGCGTCCAATAATTCACCCCTCCACTTT.

The rearrangement uses TRBV5-1 and TRBJ2-5; D perhaps matches TRBD1 (6 bases). V lost 2 bases and J 7 bases, leaving 18 bases between the germline ends. The germline V gene has CDR1 SGHRS and CDR2 YFSETQ. The CDR3 consists of 15 residues. The CDR3 protein is CASSLGQPGVGTQYF. CDR3 bases: TGCGCCAGCAGCTTAGGACAGCCGGGCGTGGGGACCCAGTACTTC.

The CDR3 region has the DNA TGTGCCAGCAGCGCCGGACACGCGTCGGGTGAGCAGTACTTC. The encoded protein is CASSAGHASGEQYF. The gene calls are TRBV9 and TRBJ2-7; perhaps TRBD1 as D (5 bases). Per germline, CDR1 SGDLS and CDR2 YYNGEE. Trimming shortened V by 3 bases and J by 7 bases, and 17 bases separated the two germline ends. The CDR3 runs 14 residues. Filled out from reference TRBV9 and TRBJ2-7, the complete variable domain reads DSGVTQTPKHLITATGQRVTLRCSPRSGDLSVYWYQQSLDQGLQFLIQYYNGEERAKGNILERFSAQQFPDLHSELNLSSLELGDSALYFCASSAGHASGEQYFGPGTRLTVT.

The V gene is TRBV3-1 (or the pseudogene TRBV3-2), the J gene TRBJ2-7; TRBD1 or TRBD2 may be the D gene (7 bases each). The V end lost 1 base, the J end lost 0 bases, and 25 bases lay between the germline ends. The CDR3 has 20 amino acids. The germline V gene encodes CDR1 LGHDT and CDR2 YNNKEL (reference sequence). Written as DNA, the CDR3 is TGTGCCAGCAGCCAAGGGGTTGGGGCGGTGGGAGGGGGCCTCTCCTACGAGCAGTACTTC. Translated: CASSQGVGAVGGGLSYEQYF.

This clone has just a few counts. The gene calls are TRBV15 and TRBJ2-7; 10 nucleotides match TRBD1. CDR1 LNHNV and CDR2 YYDKDF come from the germline V gene (reference sequence). J was trimmed by 2 bases and V by 1 base; bases with no gene match: 5. CDR3 size: 16 residues. The CDR3 coding sequence is TGTGCCACCAGCAGAGGACAGGGGGCGACAACCTACGAGCAGTACTTC. This codes for CATSRGQGATTYEQYF.

This clone was detected only once. Compared with germline, one end of the junction differs, possibly owing to a read error. CDR3 in DNA: TGCGCCAGCAGCTTGGCCGGGATTGCGTTGGTTTTC. Its translation: CASSLAGIALVF. V usage is TRBV5-1 and J usage is TRBJ2-7, with D maybe TRBD2 (5 bases). This CDR3 spans 12 amino acids. Germline CDR1 reads SGHRS; CDR2 reads YFSETQ.

The V and J genes are TRBV7-6 and TRBJ2-1; the match to TRBD2 covers 7 bases. Trimming took 5 bases from V and 0 from J; bases not matched to a gene: 7. This CDR3 comprises 16 residues. Germline V gene lookup returns CDR1 SGHVS and CDR2 FNYEAQ. The CDR3 nucleotides read TGTGCCAGCAGCCCCGGCGGGGGAAGCTCCTACAATGAGCAGTTCTTC. It yields the protein CASSPGGGSSYNEQFF.

This sequence joins TRBV19 and TRBJ2-5; D may be TRBD1 or TRBD2 (5 bases each). This CDR3 spans 16 amino acids. V lost 4 bases and J lost 10, with 25 bases in between. The germline CDR1 and CDR2 sequences are LNHDA and SQIVND (reference sequence). The CDR3 loop reads CASSTAYRQTREGQYF. CDR3 DNA sequence: TGTGCCAGTAGTACGGCATATAGACAGACACGAGAGGGCCAGTACTTC.

V and J are TRBV14 and TRBJ1-2; the D gene is possibly TRBD1 (6 bases). Per the germline V gene, CDR1 is SGHDN and CDR2 is FVKESK. This CDR3 has 16 amino acids. V was cut by 1 base and J by 5 bases, with 17 bases left in between. The CDR3, as DNA: TGTGCCAGCAGCCAAGGAAGACAGGCGACTCTATATGGCTACACCTTC. This encodes CASSQGRQATLYGYTF.

This sequence joins TRBV7-9 and TRBJ2-1, with D possibly called TRBD1 or TRBD2 (5 bases each). The germline V gene has CDR1 SEHNR and CDR2 FQNEAQ (reference sequence). V lost 6 bases, J lost 7 bases, and 19 bases lay in between. The CDR3 sequence is 15 residues long. The CDR3 reads CASSRLSGRWNEQFF. CDR3 DNA: TGTGCCAGCAGTCGGTTGTCGGGGCGCTGGAATGAGCAGTTCTTC.

The chain couples TRBV20-1 to TRBJ1-2; D might be TRBD1 (5 bases). The germline gives CDR1 DFQATT, CDR2 SNEGSKA (reference sequence). The CDR3 has 11 amino acids. CDR3 nucleotide sequence: TGCATGGGGGGTCCTAACTATGGCTACACCTTC. Translated: CMGGPNYGYTF.

DNA for the CDR3: TGTGCCAGCAGTTCTGAGTCTATCAATCAGCCCCAGCATTTT. Its protein product is CASSSESINQPQHF. The chain employs TRBV27 and TRBJ1-5; D unresolved. Germline CDR1 is MNHEY and CDR2 is SMNVEV (reference sequence). The CDR3 is 14 amino acids. The V gene lost 4 bases and the J gene lost 3 bases, with 10 bases spanning the gap.